This entry describes one T cell receptor (beta chain). The data derive from a study of cytomegalovirus exposure and HLA in healthy donors. Trimming pared 7 bases from V and 5 bases from J, leaving 12 bases between. Germline lookup yields CDR1 MNHEY and CDR2 SVGAGI. The length of the CDR3 is 13 residues. Profiled with immunoSEQ multiplex PCR; TCRdb holds only in-frame clones, not every one. The sample has roughly 170,000 clones; about 86% are singletons. V usage is TRBV6-5 and J usage is TRBJ1-5, with a tentative D call TRBD1 (5 bases). Sequenced: PBMCs. This receptor was obtained from a woman aged 18-35 years in good health and CMV-seropositive. CDR3 bases: TGTGCCAGCAAAGGGGCAGGCGATCAGCCCCAGCATTTT. This encodes CASKGAGDQPQHF.